A selection of T cell receptor beta chains follows, all from one sample in a study of breast tumors, draining lymph nodes, adjacent tissues. TCRdb re-called the multiplex PCR reads through MiXCR, storing one row per CDR3 protein. The sample consists of about 130,000 distinct CDR3 sequences, around 21% of them appearing once. The sequenced material came from axillary lymph node tissue. The receptors come from a female donor with breast cancer. Some clones in this sample may be carry-over from other donors' samples. Both conserved end residues are trimmed from each CDR3. The order of the fields is V gene, CDR3 protein.

TRBV4-1 VCSQGGLAGDNEQF
TRBV6-5 ASRGGGPPYNEQF
TRBV28 ASSLYGASGRGEQF
TRBV29-1 SASGGQTYEQY
TRBV9 ASSTNPESASPTDTQY
TRBV27 ASSLGGSLTEQY
TRBV5-1 ASSFPSSYEQY
TRBV5-5 ASSFGVLSSYEQY
TRBV19 ASSITGDYYEQY
TRBV28 ASRPGGTANYGYT
TRBV9 ASSVADGRVTGELF